This T cell receptor (beta chain) was captured in a study of T cell responses to AZD1222 COVID-19 vaccine. The CDR3 length is 13 residues. Per the germline V gene, CDR1 is LNHDA and CDR2 is SQIVND (reference sequence). V lost 5 bases and J 6 bases, leaving 12 bases between the germline ends. Here immunoSEQ multiplex PCR was the method, and the copy in TCRdb shows in-frame clones only, minus some. The table has some 130,000 clones, around 93% seen once; the top ten hold around 7.1%. This material consisted of peripheral blood, taken 28 days after the second AZD1222 dose. The sequence derives from an adult who received the AZD1222 COVID-19 vaccine. This chain connects TRBV19 to TRBJ2-3; D is uncertain. The CDR3: CASSRDPLDTQYF. DNA of the CDR3: TGTGCCAGTAGTCGCGACCCCCTGGATACGCAGTATTTT.